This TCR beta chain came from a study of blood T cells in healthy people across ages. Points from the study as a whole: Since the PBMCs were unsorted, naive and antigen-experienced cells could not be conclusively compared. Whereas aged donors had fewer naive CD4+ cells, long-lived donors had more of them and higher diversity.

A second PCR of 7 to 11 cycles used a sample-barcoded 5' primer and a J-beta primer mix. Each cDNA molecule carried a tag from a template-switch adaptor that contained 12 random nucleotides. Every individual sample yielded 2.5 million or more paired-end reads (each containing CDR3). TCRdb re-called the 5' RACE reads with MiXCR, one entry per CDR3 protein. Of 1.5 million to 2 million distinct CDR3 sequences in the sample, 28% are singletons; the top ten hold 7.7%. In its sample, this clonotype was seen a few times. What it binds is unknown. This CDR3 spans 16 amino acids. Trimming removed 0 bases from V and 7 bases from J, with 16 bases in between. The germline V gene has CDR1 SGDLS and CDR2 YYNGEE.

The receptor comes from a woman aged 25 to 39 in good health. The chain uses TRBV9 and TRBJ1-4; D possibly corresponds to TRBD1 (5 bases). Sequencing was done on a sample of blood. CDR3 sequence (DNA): TGTGCCAGCAGCGTAGCTGAGGGGTTGGTTAGTGAAAAACTGTTTTTT. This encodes CASSVAEGLVSEKLFF.